This T cell receptor beta chain was sequenced for a study of cytomegalovirus exposure and HLA in healthy donors. Study observations and caveats: An ancestry cluster, one associated with Asian ancestry, reportedly showed fewer N-insertions than the roughly 670-donor mean in a later analysis. It was only CMV serostatus that was available as immune exposure information.

Primers: 60 Vbeta forward and 13 Jbeta reverse. Profiled with immunoSEQ multiplex PCR; TCRdb holds only in-frame clones, not every one. The sample has 130,000 or so clones; the top ten hold roughly 1.5%. Turning to this clone: Its antigen is not known.

CDR3 length: 14 residues. Germline CDR1 is MNHEY and CDR2 is SVGAGI. Deletions cut 6 bases from V and 1 base from J, with 12 bases between. This receptor was obtained from a woman in her thirties or forties in good health and CMV-seronegative. The chain joins TRBV6-5 to TRBJ1-2, with a weak D call TRBD1 (6 bases). Input material: PBMCs. DNA for the CDR3: TGTGCCAGCAGCAGGGGACGACTTAACTATGGCTACACCTTC. It yields the protein CASSRGRLNYGYTF.